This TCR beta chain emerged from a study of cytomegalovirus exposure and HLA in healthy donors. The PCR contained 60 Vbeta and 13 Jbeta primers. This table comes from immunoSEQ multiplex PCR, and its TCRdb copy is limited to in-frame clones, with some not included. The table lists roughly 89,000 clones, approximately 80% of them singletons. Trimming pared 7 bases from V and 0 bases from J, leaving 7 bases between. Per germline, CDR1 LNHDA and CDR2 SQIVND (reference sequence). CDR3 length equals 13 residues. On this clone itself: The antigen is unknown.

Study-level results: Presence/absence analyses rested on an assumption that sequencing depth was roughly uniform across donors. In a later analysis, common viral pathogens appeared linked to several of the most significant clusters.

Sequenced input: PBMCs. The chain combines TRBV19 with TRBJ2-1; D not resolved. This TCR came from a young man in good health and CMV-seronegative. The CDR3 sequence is CASTRSSYNEQFF. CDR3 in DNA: TGTGCCAGTACCCGGAGCTCCTACAATGAGCAGTTCTTC. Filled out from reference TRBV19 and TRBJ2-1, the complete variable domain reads DGGITQSPKYLFRKEGQNVTLSCEQNLNHDAMYWYRQDPGQGLRLIYYSQIVNDFQKGDIAEGYSVSREKKESFPLTVTSAQKNPTAFYLCASTRSSYNEQFFGPGTRLTVL.